This T cell receptor beta chain was sequenced in a study of blood T cell repertoires in COVID-19. In assigning cohorts, the study relied on participant-reported clinical history. Germline V gene sequence: CDR1 SGHNT, CDR2 YYREEE (reference sequence). The CDR3 consists of 13 residues. The V end was cut by 2 bases, the J end by 5 bases, with 10 bases between. Assay: immunoSEQ multiplex PCR; the TCRdb copy retains only in-frame clones and omits some. The table lists 250,000 or so clones, around 86% of them singletons. The receptor was derived from a man aged 35 to 55 who had recovered from COVID-19. The source material was PBMCs or T cells enriched from blood (not recorded which). V and J are TRBV5-4 and TRBJ2-5, with D unresolved. Written as DNA, the CDR3 is TGTGCCAGCAGCTTTATTCAACAGGAGACCCAGTACTTC. Protein product: CASSFIQQETQYF. Combining the CDR3 with reference TRBV5-4 and TRBJ2-5 gives the whole variable domain ETGVTQSPTHLIKTRGQQVTLRCSSQSGHNTVSWYQQALGQGPQFIFQYYREEENGRGNFPPRFSGLQFPNYSSELNVNALELDDSALYLCASSFIQQETQYFGPGTRLLVL.